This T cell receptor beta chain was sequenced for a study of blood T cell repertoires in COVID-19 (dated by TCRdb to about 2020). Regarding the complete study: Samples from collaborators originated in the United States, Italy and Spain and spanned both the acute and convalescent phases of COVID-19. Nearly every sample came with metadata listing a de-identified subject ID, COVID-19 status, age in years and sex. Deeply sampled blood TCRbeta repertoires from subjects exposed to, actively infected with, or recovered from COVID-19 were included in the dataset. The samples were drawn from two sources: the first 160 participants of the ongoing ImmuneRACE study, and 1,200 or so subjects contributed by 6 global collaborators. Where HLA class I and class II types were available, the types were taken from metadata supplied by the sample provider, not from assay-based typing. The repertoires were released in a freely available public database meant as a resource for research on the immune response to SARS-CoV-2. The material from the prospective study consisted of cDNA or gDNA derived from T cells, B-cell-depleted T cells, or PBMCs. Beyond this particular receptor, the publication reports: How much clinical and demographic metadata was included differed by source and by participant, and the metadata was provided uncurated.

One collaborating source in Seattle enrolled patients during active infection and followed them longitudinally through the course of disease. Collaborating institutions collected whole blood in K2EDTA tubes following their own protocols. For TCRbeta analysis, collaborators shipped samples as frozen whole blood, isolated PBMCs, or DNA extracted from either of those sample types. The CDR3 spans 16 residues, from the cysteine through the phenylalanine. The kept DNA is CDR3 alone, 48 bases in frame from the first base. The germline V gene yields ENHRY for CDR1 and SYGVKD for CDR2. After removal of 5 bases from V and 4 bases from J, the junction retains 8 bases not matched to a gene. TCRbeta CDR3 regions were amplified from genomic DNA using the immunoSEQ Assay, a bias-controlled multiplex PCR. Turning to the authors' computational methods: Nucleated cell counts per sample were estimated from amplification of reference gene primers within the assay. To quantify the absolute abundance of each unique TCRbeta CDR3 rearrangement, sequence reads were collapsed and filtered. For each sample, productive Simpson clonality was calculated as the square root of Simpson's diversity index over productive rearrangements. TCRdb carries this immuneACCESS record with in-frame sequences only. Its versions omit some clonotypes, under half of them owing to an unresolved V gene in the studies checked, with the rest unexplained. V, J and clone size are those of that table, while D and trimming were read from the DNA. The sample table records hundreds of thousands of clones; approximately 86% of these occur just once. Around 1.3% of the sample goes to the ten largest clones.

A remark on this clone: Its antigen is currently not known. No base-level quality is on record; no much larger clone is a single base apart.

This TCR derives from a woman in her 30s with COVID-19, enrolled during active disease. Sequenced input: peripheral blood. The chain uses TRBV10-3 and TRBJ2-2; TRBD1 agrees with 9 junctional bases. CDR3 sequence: CAISIRDRGSTGELFF. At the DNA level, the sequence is TGTGCCATCAGTATACGAGACAGGGGGTCCACCGGGGAGCTGTTTTTT.